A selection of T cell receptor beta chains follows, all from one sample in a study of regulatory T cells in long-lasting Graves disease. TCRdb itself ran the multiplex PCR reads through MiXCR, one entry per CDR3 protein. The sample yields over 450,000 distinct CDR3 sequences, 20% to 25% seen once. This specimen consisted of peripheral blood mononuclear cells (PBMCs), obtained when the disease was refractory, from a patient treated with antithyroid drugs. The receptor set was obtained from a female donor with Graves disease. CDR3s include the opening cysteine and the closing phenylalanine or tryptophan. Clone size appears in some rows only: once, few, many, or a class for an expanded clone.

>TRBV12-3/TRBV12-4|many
CASIPGQGFSEAFF
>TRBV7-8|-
CASSLWAPRGDQPQHF
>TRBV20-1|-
CSAGAGGDPYNEQFF
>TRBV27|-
CASSPRGTGAPRKVGKLFF
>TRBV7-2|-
CASSLTLGGPAKNIQYF
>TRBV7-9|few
CASGRGPNRANYGYTF
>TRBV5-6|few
CASSLSGTGGAYSNQPQHF
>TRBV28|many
CASSYNWDRLNEKLFF
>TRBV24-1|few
CATSDLINEQFF
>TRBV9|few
CASSAGSDTGELFF
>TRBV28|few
CASSLFGGNTEAFF
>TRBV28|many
CASSPRLRAEQYF
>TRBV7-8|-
CASSLKGLAGPGELFF
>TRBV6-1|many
CASSWGWGQPQHF
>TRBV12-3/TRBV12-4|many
CASSLVTVQETQYF
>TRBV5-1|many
CASSLGGLTNEKLFF
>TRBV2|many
CASRTQSTNEKLFF
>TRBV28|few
CASSRSRTGHNSPLHF
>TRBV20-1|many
CSSVGLVQETQYF
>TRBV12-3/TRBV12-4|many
CASSGPGTEEKLFF
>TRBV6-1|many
CASSEGLGIQGTYGYTF
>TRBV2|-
CASGFRSGANVLTF
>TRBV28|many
CASSYTHGQGNEAFF
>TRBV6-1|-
CAGKQTGPPETQYF
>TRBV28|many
CASSSGQGFEKLFF
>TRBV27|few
CASSLDFRGSYEQYF
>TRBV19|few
CASSIGGDSPLHF
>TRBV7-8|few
CASSLALTGPTEAFF
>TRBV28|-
CASSSRRSPYEQYF
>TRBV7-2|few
CASSLRGDSGNTIYF
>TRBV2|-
CASSELTGSEQYF
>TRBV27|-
CASSLSRQGGTGELFF
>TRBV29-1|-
CSVLGQGADGYTF
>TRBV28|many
CASYSTGTNSPLHF
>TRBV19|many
CASTGAGLAKNIQYF
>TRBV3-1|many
CASSQTGGASGETQYF
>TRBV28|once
CASSPRSVDGYTF
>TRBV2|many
CASSDFKYEQYF
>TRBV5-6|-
CASSIGRGEQYF
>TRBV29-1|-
CSADGGIGETQYF
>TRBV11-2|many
CASSSFSGLNRYEQYF
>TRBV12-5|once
CASGSPRGYNEQFF
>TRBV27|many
CASSPGLAATYEQYF